The 5 T cell receptor beta chains reported below all come from one sample, sequenced in a study of siplizumab effects on memory and regulatory T cells. Sequenced by immunoSEQ multiplex PCR; TCRdb stores in-frame clones only, minus some. This table has about 120,000 clones, about 94% appearing once. Source material: non-Treg CD4+ T cells sorted from blood. These receptors were collected from a human donor in good health.

The chain combines TRBV4-3 with TRBJ1-3; the D gene is possibly TRBD1 (6 bases). The CDR3 extends over 16 amino acids. Trimming pared 0 bases from V and 0 bases from J, leaving 9 bases between. CDR1 is LGHNA and CDR2 is YSLEER in the germline V gene. The CDR3 is CASSQEGQYSGNTIYF. In DNA, the CDR3 is TGCGCCAGCAGCCAAGAAGGACAGTACTCTGGAAACACCATATATTTT.

V usage is TRBV19 and J usage is TRBJ1-1, with D perhaps matching TRBD1 (5 bases). This CDR3 region has 17 residues. Germline CDR1 LNHDA, CDR2 SQIVND (reference sequence). Between the trimmed V and J ends, which lost 8 bases and 1 base, there was a span of 23 bases. The CDR3 DNA reads TGTGCCAGTTTAGTGTGGGGGGGTGGGGACCCGAACACTGAAGCTTTCTTT. Translation: CASLVWGGGDPNTEAFF.

The gene calls are TRBV28 and TRBJ1-1, with D unclear. CDR1 and CDR2 (germline): MDHEN, SYDVKM. Trimming left V 5 bases short and J 7 bases short, with 14 bases between. CDR3 length equals 13 residues. The CDR3 sequence is CASSAALSFEAFF. CDR3 sequence (DNA): TGTGCCAGCAGTGCCGCCCTAAGCTTTGAAGCTTTCTTT.

CDR3 in DNA: TGTGCCAGCAGTTTCCCGGGACAGATGAGACTTGAGCAGTTCTTC. Encoded protein: CASSFPGQMRLEQFF. The gene calls are TRBV28 and TRBJ2-1, with 7 bases matching TRBD1. Germline CDR1 MDHEN, CDR2 SYDVKM. CDR3 size: 15 residues. The trim removed 3 bases at V and 9 bases at J, leaving 11 bases unmatched.

On this clone: This sample includes further DNA sequences coding for the same CDR3. Here the CDR3 DNA reads TGTGCCAGCAGTCAGTACAATGAGCAGTTCTTC. This sequence encodes CASSQYNEQFF. The rearrangement joins TRBV2 to TRBJ2-1; no clear D gene. The CDR3 has 11 residues. Germline V gene data show CDR1 as SNHLY and CDR2 as FYNNEI. Trimming shortened V by 5 bases and J by 4 bases, and 3 bases separated the two germline ends.